The T cell receptor (beta chain) under discussion was sequenced for a study of T-cell reconstitution after alpha-beta-depleted transplantation in children. Germline V gene lookup returns CDR1 SGHTA and CDR2 FQGNSA. Losses at the gene ends were 2 bases for V and 1 base for J; bases not matched to a gene: 6. This CDR3 region has 16 residues. General observations from the study: The study traced high day-60 TCRbeta diversity in some patients to surviving recipient T cells and thymic progenitors. Two months or so post-transplant, alpha-beta T cells reportedly derived from several hundred expanded graft clones. Diversity and T-cell counts at one year after transplant derived mostly from new T cells.

As for this clonotype: The antigen remains unidentified.

This sample's TCRbeta library carried unique molecular identifier barcodes. Each CDR3 protein is one row after TCRdb ran MiXCR on the PCR reads. The profile shows more than 75,000 distinct CDR3 sequences, 23% of them singletons. The clonotype originates from a boy aged 2 to 10 with acute lymphoblastic leukemia, due to receive a stem cell transplant. The chain joins TRBV7-2 to TRBJ2-7, with 9 positions matching TRBD2. Sequenced here: PBMCs, sampled before TCRalphabeta/CD19-depleted stem cell transplant. In nucleotides, the CDR3 is TGTGCCAGCAGCTTAAACCCTAGCGGGGCTTCCTACGAGCAGTACTTC. It specifies CASSLNPSGASYEQYF.